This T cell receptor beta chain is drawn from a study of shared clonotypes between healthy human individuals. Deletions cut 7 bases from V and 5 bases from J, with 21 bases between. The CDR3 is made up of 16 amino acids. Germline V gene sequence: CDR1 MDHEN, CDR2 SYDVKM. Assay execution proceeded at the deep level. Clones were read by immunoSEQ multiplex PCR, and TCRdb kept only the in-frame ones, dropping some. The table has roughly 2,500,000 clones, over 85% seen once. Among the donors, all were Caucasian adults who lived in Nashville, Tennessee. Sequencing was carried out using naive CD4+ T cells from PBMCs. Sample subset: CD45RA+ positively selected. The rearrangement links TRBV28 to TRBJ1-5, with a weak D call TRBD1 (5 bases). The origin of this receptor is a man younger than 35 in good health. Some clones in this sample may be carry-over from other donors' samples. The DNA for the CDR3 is TGTGCCAGCACCCCGGGGCTCAGAGGTGGTTATCAGCCCCAGCATTTT. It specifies CASTPGLRGGYQPQHF.